This TCR beta chain is drawn from a study of T cell responses to AZD1222 COVID-19 vaccine. CDR3 length: 18 residues. The V gene end was trimmed by 1 base and the J gene end by 8 bases; junction bases not matched to a gene: 11. Germline-derived CDR1 and CDR2 are MDHEN and SYDVKM. Sequenced by immunoSEQ multiplex PCR; TCRdb stores in-frame clones only, minus some. The table includes under 300,000 clones, 85% to 95% detected once. This clonotype originated in an adult in good health. The chain joins TRBV28 to TRBJ2-1, with 13 bases aligning to TRBD2. The specimen was peripheral blood, collected on day 0 of AZD1222 vaccination. The CDR3 DNA follows: TGTGCCAGCAGTTTATTGGCTACGGGGACTAGCGGGGTCGATGAGCAGTTCTTC. Protein sequence: CASSLLATGTSGVDEQFF.